This T cell receptor (beta chain) originates from a study of T cell changes during pregnancy in multiple sclerosis. Libraries were prepared by immunoSEQ multiplex PCR; TCRdb keeps only in-frame clonotypes and omits some of them. The sample lists 35,000 to 45,000 clones, about 90% occurring once. The sequence derives from a female donor with multiple sclerosis, enrolled in a pregnancy study. The sequences come from CD4+ T cells from peripheral blood mononuclear cells, collected after pregnancy.

The CDR3 here is CASSNQGGQGFYGYTF. The CDR3 nucleotides read TGTGCCAGCAGTAACCAGGGGGGACAGGGGTTCTATGGCTACACCTTC. This rearrangement joins TRBV2 to TRBJ1-2, with 10 positions matching TRBD1. Trimming at V came to 5 bases and at J to 4 bases, leaving 10 bases not matched to a gene. CDR3 length equals 16 residues. Germline-derived CDR1 and CDR2 are SNHLY and FYNNEI.